These 27 T cell receptor beta chains were sequenced from one sample in a study of cytomegalovirus exposure and HLA in healthy donors. Researchers ran the PCR with 60 Vbeta and 13 Jbeta primers. The protocol was immunoSEQ multiplex PCR, while the TCRdb copy is restricted to in-frame clones and leaves out a portion. The data hold about 190,000 clones, with about nine tenths observed a single time. Specimen: PBMCs. These receptors were obtained from a boy aged 2 to 9 in good health and CMV-seronegative.

This clone was seen a handful of times. V and J are TRBV5-6 and TRBJ1-2, with 7 bases identical to TRBD1. V lost 3 bases to trimming and J lost 4 bases; unmatched junction nucleotides: 6. Germline CDR1 and CDR2: SGHDT and YYEEEE. The CDR3 is 14 residues long. The DNA of the CDR3 is TGTGCCAGCAGCTCCTCAGGACAGGTCTATGGCTACACCTTC. Protein product: CASSSSGQVYGYTF.

The CDR3 reads CASSYPDRNYGYTF. The CDR3 region has the DNA TGTGCCAGCAGTTATCCGGACAGGAACTATGGCTACACCTTC. This sequence joins TRBV28 and TRBJ1-2; 7 bases match TRBD1. V was clipped by 4 bases and J by 2 bases; unmatched bases: 4. CDR3 length: 14 amino acids. Germline CDR1 MDHEN, CDR2 SYDVKM.

J is TRBJ1-5 and V is TRBV27; 10 bases fit TRBD1. The J segment lost 3 bases and the V segment lost 5 bases, leaving 7 bases of the junction unmatched. This CDR3 has 16 residues. Germline lookup yields CDR1 MNHEY and CDR2 SMNVEV (reference sequence). This chain's CDR3 is CASSLGTGENNQPQHF. In nucleotides, the CDR3 is TGTGCCAGCAGTCTAGGGACAGGGGAAAACAATCAGCCCCAGCATTTT.

V and J are TRBV6-5 and TRBJ1-1; D call uncertain. V lost 5 bases to trimming and J lost 6 bases, with 13 bases between them. This CDR3 comprises 13 residues. Germline V CDR1 and CDR2: MNHEY, SVGAGI. The CDR3, as DNA: TGTGCCAGCAGTGGAAAACCGGGATCTGAAGCTTTCTTT. Its translation: CASSGKPGSEAFF.

CDR3 region: CASSLRTSGTTDTQYF. The CDR3 region has the DNA TGCGCCAGCAGCTTGAGGACTAGCGGGACCACAGATACGCAGTATTTT. The chain couples TRBV5-1 to TRBJ2-3, with 12 bases identical to TRBD2. Germline lookup yields CDR1 SGHRS and CDR2 YFSETQ. The CDR3 sequence is 16 residues long. J was trimmed by 2 bases and V by 1 base; bases with no gene match: 2.

Concerning this clone itself: Its ends do not fully match the called genes, so a read error is possible. The chain uses TRBV5-1 and TRBJ2-5; tentatively, D is TRBD2 (6 bases). Per the germline V gene, CDR1 is SGHRS and CDR2 is YFSETQ. The CDR3 covers 16 residues. For the CDR3, the DNA is TGCGTCAGCAGTCGCTCCCCCTTGACTAGACAAGAGACCCAGTACTTC. Protein sequence: CVSSRSPLTRQETQYF.

The rearrangement uses TRBV6-5 and TRBJ1-1, with 8 positions matching TRBD1. The CDR3 extends over 16 amino acids. CDR1 and CDR2 from the germline V gene are MNHEY and SVGAGI. Trimming removed 4 bases from V and 1 base from J; junction bases left unmatched: 8. The CDR3 nucleotides are TGTGCCAGCAGTTCCGTTCAGGGGGCGAGGAACACTGAAGCTTTCTTT. Protein: CASSSVQGARNTEAFF.

The CDR3 is CAWISLGRIRSEAFF. CDR3 DNA: TGTGCCTGGATTAGTCTCGGGAGAATTCGGTCTGAAGCTTTCTTT. The genes are TRBV30 and TRBJ1-1; D gene uncertain. Trimming removed 4 bases from V and 6 bases from J, with 21 bases in between. Germline V gives CDR1 GTSNPN, CDR2 SVGIG (reference sequence). The CDR3 has 15 residues.

V gene TRBV6-5 combines with J gene TRBJ2-3; 7 bases map to TRBD1. With V trimmed by 6 bases and J by 4 bases, 10 bases remained unmatched. CDR1 and CDR2 (germline): MNHEY, SVGAGI. The length of the CDR3 is 15 residues. CDR3 protein: CASRETGSGADTQYF. CDR3 nucleotide sequence: TGTGCCAGCAGGGAGACAGGGTCGGGCGCAGATACGCAGTATTTT.

The rearrangement links TRBV11-2 to TRBJ2-2; 8 positions match TRBD2. The V and J ends lost 3 bases and 6 bases, in that order; junction bases with no gene match: 6. The CDR3 is made up of 15 amino acids. The germline CDR1 and CDR2 sequences are SGHAT and FQNNGV. The CDR3 sequence: CASSLSGRRAGELFF. The CDR3 nucleotides are TGTGCCAGCAGCTTGAGCGGGAGAAGAGCCGGGGAGCTGTTTTTT.

The gene calls are TRBV7-6 and TRBJ2-7, with 7 bases fitting TRBD2. The CDR3 covers 15 residues. Per the germline V gene, CDR1 is SGHVS and CDR2 is FNYEAQ. Trimming cost V 1 base and J 3 bases; bases outside gene matches: 6. Here the CDR3 reads CASSLGRLADYEQYF. CDR3 DNA: TGTGCCAGCAGCTTAGGTCGGCTAGCGGACTACGAGCAGTACTTC.

This chain uses TRBV4-1 with TRBJ2-1; D call uncertain. Germline CDR1 is MGHRA and CDR2 is YSYEKL. Trimming stripped 4 bases from V and 6 bases from J, with 13 bases between. The CDR3 covers 14 residues. CDR3 in amino acids: CASSPKPGSNEQFF. The CDR3 nucleotides read TGCGCCAGCAGCCCTAAGCCCGGGTCCAATGAGCAGTTCTTC.

This chain connects TRBV2 to TRBJ2-5; weak D call: TRBD1 (8 bases). Germline assignment: CDR1 SNHLY and CDR2 FYNNEI. The CDR3 spans 14 residues. Deletions cut 4 bases from V and 3 bases from J, with 12 bases between. CDR3 in DNA: TGTGCCAGCAGTGCACAGGGGGGGGAAGAGACCCAGTACTTC. This codes for CASSAQGGEETQYF.

A note on this clone: An end of the junction differs from the germline gene, which may be a read error. This chain links TRBV7-9 with TRBJ2-7; D unclear. This CDR3 contains 12 residues. CDR1 and CDR2 (germline): SEHNR, FQNEAQ (reference sequence). CDR3 in amino acids: CSSSFNRWEQYF. CDR3 nucleotide sequence: TGTTCCAGCAGCTTCAACCGGTGGGAGCAGTACTTC.

The CDR3 DNA sequence: TGCGCCAGCAGCACAGACAGGCCCAATTCACCCCTCCACTTT. Protein sequence: CASSTDRPNSPLHF. The chain recombines TRBV5-1 with TRBJ1-6; perhaps TRBD1 as D (6 bases). Germline V gives CDR1 SGHRS, CDR2 YFSETQ. This CDR3 comprises 14 residues. V dropped 4 bases and J dropped 7 bases, with 12 bases sitting between them.

The V and J genes are TRBV18 and TRBJ1-1; D is ambiguous. V shed 5 bases and J shed 1 base, with 14 bases lying between them. The CDR3 is 15 amino acids. Germline V gene lookup returns CDR1 KGHSH and CDR2 LQKENI. CDR3 sequence reads: CASSVKASQNTEAFF. The CDR3 nucleotides are TGTGCCAGCTCAGTGAAAGCAAGCCAGAACACTGAAGCTTTCTTT.

The gene calls are TRBV7-3 and TRBJ2-1; tentative D call: TRBD1 (5 bases). CDR3 length equals 14 residues. Trimming shortened V by 0 bases and J by 7 bases, and 10 bases separated the two germline ends. Germline V CDR1 and CDR2: SGHTA, FQGTGA. CDR3 DNA sequence: TGTGCCAGCAGCTTAACAGGGGAAGGGAATGAGCAGTTCTTC. This gives the protein CASSLTGEGNEQFF. Full variable domain (missing parts from reference TRBV7-3 and TRBJ2-1): GAGVSQTPSNKVTEKGKYVELRCDPISGHTALYWYRQSLGQGPEFLIYFQGTGAADDSGLPNDRFFAVRPEGSVSTLKIQRTERGDSAVYLCASSLTGEGNEQFFGPGTRLTVL.

The chain recombines TRBV21-1 with TRBJ2-5; the D segment call TRBD1 is taken from the table without a DNA check. TRBV21-1 is reported as a pseudogene. The CDR3 is 15 residues long. CDR3 bases: TGTGCCAGCAGCAACCAGACAGGGAGCCAAGAGACCCAGTACTTC. This codes for CASSNQTGSQETQYF.

The gene calls are TRBV6-1 and TRBJ1-2; weak D call: TRBD1 (5 bases). The CDR3 runs to 13 residues. Germline V gene lookup returns CDR1 MNHNS and CDR2 SASEGT. Trimming cost V 5 bases and J 7 bases, with 14 bases left between them. CDR3 DNA: TGTGCCAGCAGTATAAAACAGGATGGTGGCTACACCTTC. Protein sequence: CASSIKQDGGYTF.

The gene calls are TRBV29-1 and TRBJ1-1; 8 nucleotides agree with TRBD1. Per germline, CDR1 SQVTM and CDR2 ANQGSEA. This CDR3 region has 15 residues. V was clipped by 2 bases and J by 3 bases; unmatched bases: 8. The CDR3 is CSVEPRTGPDTEAFF. The CDR3 coding sequence is TGCAGCGTTGAACCCCGGACAGGGCCGGACACTGAAGCTTTCTTT.

The V call is TRBV19, the J call TRBJ1-6, with D uncertain. The germline V and J ends were trimmed by 8 bases and 8 bases, with 19 bases remaining between them. This CDR3 is 15 amino acids long. CDR1 is LNHDA and CDR2 is SQIVND in the germline V gene (reference sequence). This chain's CDR3 is CASGTILGSHSPLHF. CDR3 sequence (DNA): TGTGCCAGTGGAACCATACTGGGCAGCCATTCACCCCTCCACTTT.

V gene TRBV7-2 combines with J gene TRBJ2-2, with 8 bases fitting TRBD2. The CDR3 is made up of 16 amino acids. The V gene's germline CDR1 is SGHTA and CDR2 FQGNSA. V was clipped by 1 base and J by 4 bases; unmatched bases: 5. CDR3 nucleotide sequence: TGTGCCAGCAGCTTAGGCCTGAGCGGGGGCACCGGGGAGCTGTTTTTT. Amino acid sequence: CASSLGLSGGTGELFF. The whole variable domain, filled in from reference TRBV7-2 and TRBJ2-2, reads GAGVSQSPSNKVTEKGKDVELRCDPISGHTALYWYRQSLGQGLEFLIYFQGNSAPDKSGLPSDRFSAERTGGSVSTLTIQRTQQEDSAVYLCASSLGLSGGTGELFFGEGSRLTVL.

The V call is TRBV5-6, the J call TRBJ2-7; weak D call: TRBD1 (6 bases). V was clipped by 6 bases and J by 2 bases, with 18 bases between them. The CDR3 runs to 15 residues. Germline V CDR1 and CDR2: SGHDT, YYEEEE. The DNA for the CDR3 is TGTGCCAGCACCTGGTTTGGGGACACCGCCTACGAGCAGTACTTC. It translates to CASTWFGDTAYEQYF.

Concerning this clone itself: A junction end diverges from the germline sequence, so it may reflect a read error. V gene TRBV7-9 combines with J gene TRBJ2-7; weak D call: TRBD2 (5 bases). Germline V gene sequence: CDR1 SEHNR, CDR2 FQNEAQ (reference sequence). This CDR3 comprises 14 residues. The CDR3 is CSSSLGEGHYEQYF. The CDR3 DNA is TGTTCCAGCAGCTTAGGAGAGGGCCACTACGAGCAGTACTTC.

This rearrangement joins TRBV30 to TRBJ2-7; no clear D. The CDR3 has 13 residues. CDR1 is GTSNPN, CDR2 SVGIG, per germline (reference sequence). Trimming removed 0 bases at V and 0 bases at J, with 6 bases between. CDR3: CAWSVGNSYEQYF. In DNA, the CDR3 is TGTGCCTGGAGTGTTGGCAACTCCTACGAGCAGTACTTC.

The chain uses TRBV7-3 and TRBJ1-1; no definite D call. Germline-derived CDR1 and CDR2 are SGHTA and FQGTGA. Trimming took off 0 bases at V and 7 bases at J, with 9 bases between the two ends. The CDR3 covers 13 residues. CDR3 sequence: CASSLTASNEAFF. CDR3 nucleotide sequence: TGTGCCAGCAGCTTAACTGCCAGTAATGAAGCTTTCTTT.

The table lists this clone with a count of one. The V and J genes are TRBV5-1 and TRBJ2-1, with 8 bases lining up with TRBD2. This CDR3 has 14 residues. The V gene's germline CDR1 is SGHRS and CDR2 YFSETQ. V lost 4 bases to trimming and J lost 6 bases; unmatched junction nucleotides: 6. The CDR3 protein is CASSLSGTSNEQFF. As DNA, the CDR3 is TGCGCCAGCAGCCTTAGCGGGACCTCCAATGAGCAGTTCTTC.